This entry is about one TCR beta chain. This specimen belongs to a study of blood T cell repertoires in COVID-19. Study-level background: Samples came from the United States, Italy and Spain, spanning acute and convalescent COVID-19.

J was trimmed by 5 bases and V by 2 bases; bases with no gene match: 3. The CDR3 has 13 residues. Germline-derived CDR1 and CDR2 are SGHNT and YYREEE (reference sequence). Methods used by the authors: Reference gene primers were amplified, and this amplification served to estimate nucleated cell counts. Sequencing used immunoSEQ multiplex PCR; TCRdb keeps in-frame clones, though not all of them. V and J calls plus clone size are reproduced from that table; the DNA served to infer D and trimming. The sample has 97,000 or so clones, roughly four fifths seen once. The chain combines TRBV5-4 with TRBJ1-2, with 7 bases aligning to TRBD1. The material sequenced was peripheral blood. This sequence was found in a man between 60 and 75 years old with acute or convalescent COVID-19. The chain's CDR3 is CASSLDRDYGYTF. CDR3 sequence (DNA): TGTGCCAGCAGCTTAGACAGGGATTATGGCTACACCTTC.